This is a list of T cell receptor beta chains from one sample in a study of shared clonotypes between healthy human individuals. Here immunoSEQ multiplex PCR was the method, and the copy in TCRdb shows in-frame clones only, minus some. The sample shows some 1,600,000 clones, 95% to 99% of them seen only once. The sequencing input was naive CD4+ T cells sorted from blood. These receptors were obtained from a man younger than 40 in good health. Each CDR3 is given with its conserved first and last residue. Each record gives: J gene, clone size, V gene, D gene, CDR3 DNA, CDR3 protein. A D gene is named only where the DNA matches it firmly. Some rows mark clone size as missing; the rest say once, few, many or name a class of expanded clone.

TRBJ1-5 | NA | TRBV10-2 | NA | TGCGCCAGCAGTGAGTCGACATGGAACCCCGAGAGCAATCAGCCCCAGCATTTT | CASSESTWNPESNQPQHF
TRBJ2-2 | NA | TRBV7-6 | TRBD2 | TGTGCCAGCAGCTTAGACGCGGGAGCCGGGGAGCTGTTTTTT | CASSLDAGAGELFF
TRBJ2-7 | once | TRBV28 | NA | TGTGCCTCCGACCAGGGGACAATCTACGAGCAGTACTTC | CASDQGTIYEQYF
TRBJ2-4 | NA | TRBV29-1 | NA | TGCTCAGGGGGGACGGCAGAAAACATTCAGTACTTC | CSGGTAENIQYF
TRBJ2-5 | NA | TRBV6-1 | NA | TGTGCCAGCAGTTTCGACATAACGGACCAAGAGACCCAGTACTTC | CASSFDITDQETQYF
TRBJ2-1 | NA | TRBV10-1 | NA | TGCGCCAGCAGTGCCCCGGACAGTTGGGTTCAGTTCTTC | CASSAPDSWVQFF
TRBJ1-5 | NA | TRBV27 | NA | TGTGCCAGCAGTCCACGACAGGCAGGGAGCAATCAGCCCCAGCATTTT | CASSPRQAGSNQPQHF
TRBJ1-2 | NA | TRBV7-3 | TRBD1 | TGTGCCAGCAGCCCAGGGGGGGACTATGGCTACACCTTC | CASSPGGDYGYTF
TRBJ1-1 | NA | TRBV6-1 | TRBD1 | TGTGCCAGCAACCAAGCCCCCGACAGGGGAACTTTCTTT | CASNQAPDRGTFF
TRBJ2-5 | once | TRBV18 | NA | TGTGCCAGCTCACCAGGGGTTTTGGAGACCCAGTACTTC | CASSPGVLETQYF
TRBJ2-5 | NA | TRBV12-2 | NA | TGTGCAAGTCGCTTCGGGGGGTCAGGTGGGTACCAAGAGACCCAGTACTTC | CASRFGGSGGYQETQYF
TRBJ2-2 | NA | TRBV28 | NA | TGTGCCACCGTTGGGGGCACCGGGGAGCTGTTTTTT | CATVGGTGELFF
TRBJ2-7 | NA | TRBV4-3 | NA | TGCGCCAGCAGCCAAGATCTGATTGGGTACTTC | CASSQDLIGYF
TRBJ2-1 | once | TRBV5-4 | NA | TGTGCCAGCAGCGTTGGACAAAGCTACAATGAGCAGTTCTTC | CASSVGQSYNEQFF
TRBJ2-1 | once | TRBV18 | NA | TGTGCCAGCTCACCCGGACTATCCTACAATGAGCAGTTCTTC | CASSPGLSYNEQFF
TRBJ2-7 | NA | TRBV19 | NA | TGTGCCAGTAGTAGACCCCCGTCGACACCCTCCTACGAGCAGTACTTC | CASSRPPSTPSYEQYF
TRBJ2-6 | NA | TRBV28 | NA | TGTGCCAGCAGTCCAACGTGGGGGCTTGGGGCCAACGTCCTGACTTTC | CASSPTWGLGANVLTF
TRBJ1-1 | NA | TRBV6-4 | NA | TGTGCCAGCAGTGACTCGAGTGGGAGTTACACTGAAGCTTTCTTT | CASSDSSGSYTEAFF
TRBJ2-7 | NA | TRBV11-2 | NA | TGTGCCAGCAGCTTAGGGACTACTAGCTCCTACGAGCAGTACTTC | CASSLGTTSSYEQYF
TRBJ2-5 | NA | TRBV11-2 | NA | TGTGCCAGCAGCAGTAGCCCCCGACGGAGGGGAGAGACCCAGTACTTC | CASSSSPRRRGETQYF
TRBJ2-1 | once | TRBV5-1 | NA | TGCGCCAGCAGCTTGGACCGCCTCTCCTACAATGAGCAGTTCTTC | CASSLDRLSYNEQFF
TRBJ1-1 | NA | TRBV7-2 | NA | TGTGCCAGCAGCCCCTCCCTGCGGGGCATGGACACTGAAGCTTTCTTT | CASSPSLRGMDTEAFF
TRBJ2-1 | NA | TRBV4-1 | NA | TGCGCCAGCAAACCGGGAGAGGGATTCTATGAGCAGTTCTTC | CASKPGEGFYEQFF
TRBJ1-4 | NA | TRBV5-4 | TRBD1 | TGTGCCAGCAGCCCAATCGGGACAGTCGGTAATGAAAAACTGTTTTTT | CASSPIGTVGNEKLFF
TRBJ1-5 | NA | TRBV10-1 | TRBD1 | TGCGCCAGCAGCCAAGGACAGGGTGGCCAGCCCCAGCATTTT | CASSQGQGGQPQHF
TRBJ2-5 | NA | TRBV28 | TRBD2 | TGTGCCACATCTAGATCGAGCGGGAGGGCTTGGGAGACCCAGTACTTC | CATSRSSGRAWETQYF
TRBJ1-5 | NA | TRBV27 | TRBD1 | TGTGCCAGCAGCCAGCAGGGGGGATGGAATCAGCCCCAGCATTTT | CASSQQGGWNQPQHF
TRBJ1-4 | NA | TRBV7-9 | NA | TGTGCCAGCAGCTTTGCGGGGGGCCGTGAAAAACTGTTTTTT | CASSFAGGREKLFF
TRBJ2-2 | NA | TRBV7-3 | NA | TGTGCCAGCAGCCGGGAAGGGATATTGAACACCGGGGAGCTGTTTTTT | CASSREGILNTGELFF
TRBJ1-2 | NA | TRBV29-1 | TRBD1 | TGCAGCGTTGGGGCAGGGGGCTATGGCTACACCTTC | CSVGAGGYGYTF
TRBJ2-2 | NA | TRBV10-3 | TRBD2 | TGTGCCATCAGTGGAGATCTAGCGGGAGGAATCACCGGGGAGCTGTTTTTT | CAISGDLAGGITGELFF
TRBJ2-3 | NA | TRBV6-6 | NA | TGTGCCAGCAGTCCCCCTGGCAGCGGGCGCACAGATACGCAGTATTTT | CASSPPGSGRTDTQYF